The clone carrying this TCR beta chain was observed a handful of times. Antigen specificity is unknown. Germline CDR1 MNHEY, CDR2 SVGAGI. Trimming pared 5 bases from V and 8 bases from J, leaving 12 bases between. This CDR3 comprises 12 residues. The PCR made use of 60 Vbeta and 13 Jbeta primers. Profiling relied on immunoSEQ multiplex PCR, and the TCRdb table lists in-frame clones only, not all of them. The sample consists of 150,000 to 200,000 clones, 60% to 85% of them appearing once. This sample is part of a study of cytomegalovirus exposure and HLA in healthy donors. Notes on the study in general: An analysis done earlier found most TCR beta V segments productive about 90% or about 30% of the time.

The V gene is TRBV6-5, the J gene TRBJ1-1; D is unclear. The sample comprised PBMCs. This sequence originates from a girl aged 5-17 years in good health and CMV-seropositive. The CDR3 nucleotides are TGTGCCAGCAGTGGTTTGAGAGAAGAAGCTTTCTTT. Protein product: CASSGLREEAFF.